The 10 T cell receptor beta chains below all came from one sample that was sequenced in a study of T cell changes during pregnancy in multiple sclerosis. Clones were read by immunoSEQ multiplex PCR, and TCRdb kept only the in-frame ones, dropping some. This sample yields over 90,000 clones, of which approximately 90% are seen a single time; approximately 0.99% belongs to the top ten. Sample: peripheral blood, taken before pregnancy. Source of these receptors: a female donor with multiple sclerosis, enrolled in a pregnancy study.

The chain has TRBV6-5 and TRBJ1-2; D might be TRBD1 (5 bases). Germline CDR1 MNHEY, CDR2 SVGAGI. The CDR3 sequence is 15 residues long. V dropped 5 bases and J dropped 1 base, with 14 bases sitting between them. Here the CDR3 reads CASSLGGTLNYGYTF. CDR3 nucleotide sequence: TGTGCCAGCAGTCTCGGGGGGACCCTTAACTATGGCTACACCTTC.

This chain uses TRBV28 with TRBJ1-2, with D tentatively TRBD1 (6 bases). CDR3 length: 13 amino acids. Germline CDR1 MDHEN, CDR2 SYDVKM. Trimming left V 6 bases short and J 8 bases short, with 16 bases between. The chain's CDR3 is CASRVGGAPGYTF. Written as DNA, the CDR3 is TGTGCCAGCAGGGTCGGGGGGGCGCCAGGCTACACCTTC.

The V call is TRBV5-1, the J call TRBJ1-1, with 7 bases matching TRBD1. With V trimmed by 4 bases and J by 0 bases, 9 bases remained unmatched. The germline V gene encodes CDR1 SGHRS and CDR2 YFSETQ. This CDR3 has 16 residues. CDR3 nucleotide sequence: TGCGCCAGCAGCCCCCTGACAGGGAGCATGAACACTGAAGCTTTCTTT. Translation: CASSPLTGSMNTEAFF.

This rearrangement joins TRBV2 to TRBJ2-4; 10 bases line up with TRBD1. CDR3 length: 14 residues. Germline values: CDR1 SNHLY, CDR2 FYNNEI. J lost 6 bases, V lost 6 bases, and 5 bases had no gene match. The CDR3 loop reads CASSMDRGINIQYF. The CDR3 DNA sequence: TGTGCCAGCAGCATGGACAGGGGGATAAACATTCAGTACTTC.

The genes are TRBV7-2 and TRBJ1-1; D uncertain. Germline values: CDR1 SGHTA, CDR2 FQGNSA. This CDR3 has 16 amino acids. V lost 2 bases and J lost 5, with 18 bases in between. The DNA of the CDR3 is TGTGCCAGCAGCTTATGGGCGCGGGCCGTTAGGACTGAAGCTTTCTTT. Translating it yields CASSLWARAVRTEAFF.

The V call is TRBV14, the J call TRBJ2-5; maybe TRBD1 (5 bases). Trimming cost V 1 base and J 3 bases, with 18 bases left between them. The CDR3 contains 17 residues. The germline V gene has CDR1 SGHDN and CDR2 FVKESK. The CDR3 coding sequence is TGTGCCAGCAGCCAAGGATTCGGGTGGGGCAGAGAAGAGACCCAGTACTTC. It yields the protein CASSQGFGWGREETQYF.

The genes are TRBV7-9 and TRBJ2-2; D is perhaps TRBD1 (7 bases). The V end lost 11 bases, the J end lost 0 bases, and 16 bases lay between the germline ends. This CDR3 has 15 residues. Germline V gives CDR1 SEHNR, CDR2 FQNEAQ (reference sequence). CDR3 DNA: TGTGCCGGGGGACAGCTAGCGACGAACACCGGGGAGCTGTTTTTT. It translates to CAGGQLATNTGELFF.

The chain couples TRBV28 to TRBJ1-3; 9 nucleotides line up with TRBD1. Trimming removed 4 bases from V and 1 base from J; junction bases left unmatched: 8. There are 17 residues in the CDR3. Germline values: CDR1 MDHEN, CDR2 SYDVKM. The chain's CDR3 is CASSSIPGQGSGNTIYF. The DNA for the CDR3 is TGTGCCAGCAGTTCCATACCGGGACAGGGTTCTGGAAACACCATATATTTT.

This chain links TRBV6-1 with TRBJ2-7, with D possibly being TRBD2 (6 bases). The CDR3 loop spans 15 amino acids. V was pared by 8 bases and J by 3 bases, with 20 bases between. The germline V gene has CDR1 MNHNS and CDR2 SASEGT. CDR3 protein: CASGGTGTPRYEQYF. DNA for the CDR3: TGTGCCAGCGGGGGTACCGGGACTCCACGCTACGAGCAGTACTTC.

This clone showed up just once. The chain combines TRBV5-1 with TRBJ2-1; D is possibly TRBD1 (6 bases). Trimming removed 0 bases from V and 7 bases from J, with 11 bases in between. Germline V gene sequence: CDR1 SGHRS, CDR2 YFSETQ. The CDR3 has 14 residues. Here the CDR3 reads CASSLGYRENEQFF. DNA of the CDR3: TGCGCCAGCAGCTTGGGATACAGGGAAAATGAGCAGTTCTTC. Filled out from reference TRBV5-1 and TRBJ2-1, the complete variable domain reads KAGVTQTPRYLIKTRGQQVTLSCSPISGHRSVSWYQQTPGQGLQFLFEYFSETQRNKGNFPGRFSGRQFSNSRSEMNVSTLELGDSALYLCASSLGYRENEQFFGPGTRLTVL.